This T cell receptor (beta chain) came from a study of blood T cell repertoires in COVID-19. After removal of 3 bases from V and 8 bases from J, the junction contained 4 bases not matched to a gene. The CDR3 length is 12 residues. Germline V lookup: CDR1 SQVTM, CDR2 ANQGSEA. Assay used: immunoSEQ multiplex PCR; TCRdb lists only in-frame clones, some missing. The repertoire has 150,000 to 190,000 clones, approximately 91% of them found once; the top ten carry 2% to 3%. The sequence was collected from a woman aged 70-85 years with acute or convalescent COVID-19. The V and J genes are TRBV29-1 and TRBJ1-2; 9 bases map to TRBD1. Sequenced: peripheral blood. CDR3 in amino acids: CSVETGGSGYTF. Written as DNA, the CDR3 is TGCAGCGTTGAGACAGGGGGAAGCGGCTACACCTTC.